The 4 T cell receptor beta chains below all came from one sample that was sequenced in a study of blood T cell repertoires in COVID-19. TCRdb keeps only in-frame clones here, not all; method: immunoSEQ multiplex PCR. The sample has about 68,000 clones; 84% are singletons. Sequencing was carried out using peripheral blood. These receptors were taken from a man in his fifties with active COVID-19.

The chain carries TRBV19 and TRBJ1-2, with unresolved D. Germline V gene sequence: CDR1 LNHDA, CDR2 SQIVND (reference sequence). V lost 3 bases and J lost 4, with 9 bases in between. The CDR3 consists of 13 residues. The CDR3 region is CASSMAVLYGYTF. The CDR3 nucleotides are TGTGCCAGTAGTATGGCAGTTCTCTATGGCTACACCTTC.

The chain recombines TRBV19 with TRBJ1-6, with D unclear. The CDR3 contains 14 residues. V was shortened by 6 bases and J by 10 bases, with 16 bases between the two germline ends. The germline CDR1 and CDR2 sequences are LNHDA and SQIVND (reference sequence). The CDR3 coding sequence is TGTGCCAGTAGCGACGGCGGGATGGGGTCACCCCTCCACTTT. Encoded protein: CASSDGGMGSPLHF.

The genes are TRBV19 and TRBJ2-2; TRBD2 is a possible D gene (5 bases). Germline V gene data show CDR1 as LNHDA and CDR2 as SQIVND (reference sequence). V was cut by 5 bases and J by 5 bases, with 9 bases left in between. The CDR3 contains 13 residues. CDR3 nucleotide sequence: TGTGCCAGTAGTCAACGGGGAACCGGGGAGCTGTTTTTT. Amino acid sequence: CASSQRGTGELFF. Full variable domain (outside the CDR3, taken from reference TRBV19 and TRBJ2-2): DGGITQSPKYLFRKEGQNVTLSCEQNLNHDAMYWYRQDPGQGLRLIYYSQIVNDFQKGDIAEGYSVSREKKESFPLTVTSAQKNPTAFYLCASSQRGTGELFFGEGSRLTVL.

The rearrangement links TRBV30 to TRBJ2-5, with a tentative D call TRBD1 (5 bases). Trimming took 7 bases from V and 0 from J, leaving 9 bases between them. The CDR3 is 12 residues long. Germline assignment: CDR1 GTSNPN and CDR2 SVGIG (reference sequence). The CDR3 bases are TGTGCCTATGACAGCTACCAAGAGACCCAGTACTTC. This sequence encodes CAYDSYQETQYF. Drawing the rest from reference TRBV30 and TRBJ2-5, the complete variable domain is SQTIHQWPATLVQPVGSPLSLECTVEGTSNPNLYWYRQAAGRGLQLLFYSVGIGQISSEVPQNLSASRPQDRQFILSSKKLLLSDSGFYLCAYDSYQETQYFGPGTRLLVL.